One and the same sample provided the 29 T cell receptor beta chains below, sequenced in a study of human T cells and chemical hapten exposure. In TCRdb, the RACE reads were re-called with MiXCR into one record per CDR3 protein. This table holds tens of thousands of distinct CDR3 sequences, approximately 14% found once. Time point of the sample: pre-sensitization, week 0. This sample's treatment: therapeutic diphenylcyclopropenone sensitization with weekly scalp DPC. The sample was whole blood, taken in connection with sensitization to the hapten diphenylcyclopropenone (DPC). The receptors come from a woman in her fifties or sixties with alopecia areata. Some clones in this sample may be carry-over from other donors' samples.

V and J are TRBV6-1 and TRBJ2-1; D is uncertain. Per the germline V gene, CDR1 is MNHNS and CDR2 is SASEGT. V lost 2 bases and J 9 bases, leaving 17 bases between the germline ends. The CDR3 runs 15 residues. The CDR3 DNA reads TGTGCCAGCAGTGAATCGGGTAGGAAAGTTACTGAGCAGTTCTTC. Translated, it gives CASSESGRKVTEQFF.

The chain couples TRBV5-1 to TRBJ2-3; D gene ambiguous. Germline CDR1 SGHRS, CDR2 YFSETQ. The CDR3 is made up of 13 amino acids. The germline V and J ends were trimmed by 0 bases and 6 bases, with 8 bases remaining between them. In DNA, the CDR3 is TGCGCCAGCAGCTTGGCTTTCACTGATACGCAGTATTTT. It is translated as CASSLAFTDTQYF.

This clonotype was recorded a few times. CDR3 residues: CAIKGLAVNTGELFF. Written as DNA, the CDR3 is TGCGCCATCAAGGGACTAGCGGTAAACACCGGGGAGCTGTTTTTT. This chain connects TRBV10-1 to TRBJ2-2, with 11 bases fitting TRBD2. In germline, CDR1 is WNHNN, CDR2 SYGVQD (reference sequence). The junction had 6 bases not matched to a gene; V was cut back by 10 bases and J by 2 bases. The CDR3 runs to 15 residues.

J is TRBJ2-2 and V is TRBV7-9; TRBD2 agrees at 13 bases. The CDR3 is made up of 16 amino acids. Germline values: CDR1 SEHNR, CDR2 FQNEAQ (reference sequence). The ends lost 5 bases at V and 0 bases at J; junction bases unmatched: 0. The CDR3 DNA follows: TGTGCCAGCAGCACTAGCGGGAGGGCGAACACCGGGGAGCTGTTTTTT. It is translated as CASSTSGRANTGELFF.

This clonotype occurred a few times. The genes are TRBV20-1 and TRBJ2-7; 10 nucleotides align to TRBD2. Per the germline V gene, CDR1 is DFQATT and CDR2 is SNEGSKA (reference sequence). This CDR3 is built from 14 residues. V shed 6 bases and J 3 bases; nucleotides not matched to a gene: 8. The CDR3 DNA sequence: TGCAGTGCCGACACTAGCGGGACTTACTACGAGCAGTACTTC. This translates into CSADTSGTYYEQYF.

J is TRBJ2-3 and V is TRBV11-2; the match to TRBD2 covers 7 bases. J lost 10 bases, V lost 3 bases, and 4 bases had no gene match. This CDR3 has 12 residues. Germline V gives CDR1 SGHAT, CDR2 FQNNGV. CDR3: CASSFSAGAQYF. In DNA form, the CDR3 reads TGTGCCAGCAGCTTCTCGGCGGGGGCGCAGTATTTT.

The V gene is TRBV5-1, the J gene TRBJ2-1, with 10 bases identical to TRBD2. Trimming at V came to 7 bases and at J to 6 bases, leaving 10 bases not matched to a gene. This CDR3 region has 15 residues. Germline CDR1 reads SGHRS; CDR2 reads YFSETQ. This chain's CDR3 is CASSKAGGRSNEQFF. In nucleotides, the CDR3 is TGCGCCAGCTCAAAAGCGGGAGGGAGGAGCAATGAGCAGTTCTTC.

CDR3 protein: CASSQDNNEQFF. The CDR3 DNA follows: TGTGCCAGCAGCCAAGATAACAATGAGCAGTTCTTC. The V call is TRBV4-2, the J call TRBJ2-1; D unclear. The V gene's germline CDR1 is LGHNA and CDR2 YNFKEQ. This CDR3 spans 12 amino acids. The V gene lost 0 bases and the J gene lost 5 bases, with 2 bases spanning the gap.

V is TRBV7-9 and J is TRBJ2-1; weak D call: TRBD2 (5 bases). Trimming stripped 2 bases from V and 6 bases from J, with 20 bases between. This CDR3 contains 17 residues. CDR1 and CDR2 from the germline V gene are SEHNR and FQNEAQ (reference sequence). DNA for the CDR3: TGTGCCAGCAGCTTATTGGCAGGTCCGGCGAGGGTCAATGAGCAGTTCTTC. Its protein product is CASSLLAGPARVNEQFF.

This chain uses TRBV19 with TRBJ2-1; D unclear. V was pared by 3 bases and J by 4 bases, with 4 bases between. This CDR3 is built from 12 residues. CDR1 LNHDA and CDR2 SQIVND come from the germline V gene (reference sequence). CDR3 sequence (DNA): TGTGCCAGTAGTATGGGGTACAATGAGCAGTTCTTC. This gives the protein CASSMGYNEQFF. Full variable domain (remainder filled in from reference TRBV19 and TRBJ2-1): DGGITQSPKYLFRKEGQNVTLSCEQNLNHDAMYWYRQDPGQGLRLIYYSQIVNDFQKGDIAEGYSVSREKKESFPLTVTSAQKNPTAFYLCASSMGYNEQFFGPGTRLTVL.

The rearrangement uses TRBV20-1 and TRBJ1-4, with 7 bases fitting TRBD1. The length of the CDR3 is 15 residues. Germline lookup yields CDR1 DFQATT and CDR2 SNEGSKA (reference sequence). V lost 1 base and J lost 6; bases outside the gene matches: 8. CDR3 loop: CSARGQGGLHEKLFF. The CDR3 nucleotides are TGCAGTGCTAGAGGACAGGGAGGTCTCCATGAAAAACTGTTTTTT.

This clonotype was seen a handful of times. The V gene is TRBV29-1, the J gene TRBJ2-5; D is undetermined. V was pared by 7 bases and J by 1 base, with 4 bases between. Germline CDR1 and CDR2: SQVTM and ANQGSEA. The CDR3 contains 10 residues. The CDR3 protein is CSGIQETQYF. In nucleotides, the CDR3 is TGCAGCGGCATCCAAGAGACCCAGTACTTC.

There are many counts of this clonotype. The gene calls are TRBV29-1 and TRBJ1-1; D might be TRBD1 (6 bases). The CDR3 covers 11 residues. V shed 8 bases and J shed 5 bases, with 12 bases lying between them. From germline, CDR1 is SQVTM and CDR2 ANQGSEA. Here the CDR3 DNA reads TGCAGCACAGACACAGGGACTGAAGCTTTCTTT. Protein sequence: CSTDTGTEAFF.

This chain connects TRBV12-3 or TRBV12-4 to TRBJ2-7, with 10 bases fitting TRBD2. V shed 6 bases, J shed 5 bases, and the junction held 10 bases outside the gene matches. The CDR3 has 15 amino acids. For the CDR3, the DNA is TGTGCCAGCAGCCTGGAAGCGGGAGGGCCCCACGAGCAGTACTTC. Translating gives CASSLEAGGPHEQYF.

This clonotype occurred many times. The chain recombines TRBV7-7 with TRBJ2-2; a weak D match, TRBD1 (8 bases). Germline assignment: CDR1 SSHAT and CDR2 FNYEAQ (reference sequence). The V gene lost 7 bases and the J gene lost 7 bases, with 16 bases spanning the gap. CDR3 length: 14 residues. CDR3 DNA sequence: TGTGCCAGCAAGCAACAGGGGGAGGGCGGGGAGCTGTTTTTT. Its protein product is CASKQQGEGGELFF.

The chain has TRBV28 and TRBJ2-3; weak D call: TRBD2 (6 bases). V lost 6 bases and J lost 4, with 17 bases in between. Germline CDR1 MDHEN, CDR2 SYDVKM. The CDR3 runs 15 residues. The CDR3 loop is CASRGDGGYPDTQYF. CDR3 sequence (DNA): TGTGCCAGCAGGGGGGACGGAGGGTACCCAGATACGCAGTATTTT.

J is TRBJ2-1 and V is TRBV9; 11 bases map to TRBD2. The CDR3 has 19 residues. The V segment lost 2 bases and the J segment 5 bases; nucleotides outside the gene matches: 15. CDR1 and CDR2 (germline): SGDLS, YYNGEE. Written as DNA, the CDR3 is TGTGCCAGCAGCGTCCCCTCTAGCGGGAGGCCGGGTTTCCACAATGAGCAGTTCTTC. This sequence encodes CASSVPSSGRPGFHNEQFF.

The chain combines TRBV19 with TRBJ2-3; 8 nucleotides match TRBD2. Losses at the gene ends were 6 bases for V and 2 bases for J; bases not matched to a gene: 10. The CDR3 covers 16 residues. The germline CDR1 and CDR2 sequences are LNHDA and SQIVND (reference sequence). The CDR3 sequence is CASSVRSGAFTDTQYF. The CDR3 coding sequence is TGTGCCAGTAGCGTTCGTAGCGGGGCCTTCACAGATACGCAGTATTTT.

There are many counts of this clonotype. The rearrangement links TRBV12-3 or TRBV12-4 to TRBJ1-1; a possible D gene is TRBD1 (6 bases). Trimming shortened V by 6 bases and J by 8 bases, and 10 bases separated the two germline ends. The CDR3 has 11 amino acids. The CDR3 DNA sequence: TGTGCCAGCAGAACAGGGACCGAAGCTTTCTTT. Amino acid sequence: CASRTGTEAFF.

This clonotype was observed a handful of times. V and J are TRBV4-3 and TRBJ2-7; D might be TRBD2 (5 bases). The CDR3 is 16 residues long. The V end lost 4 bases, the J end lost 3 bases, and 19 bases lay between the germline ends. Germline V CDR1 and CDR2: LGHNA, YSLEER. Here the CDR3 reads CASSRENSGYYYEQYF. DNA for the CDR3: TGCGCCAGCAGCCGGGAAAACTCGGGATACTACTACGAGCAGTACTTC.

There are many counts of this clonotype. The chain combines TRBV11-1 with TRBJ2-2, with TRBD2 matching 9 bases. This CDR3 comprises 18 residues. Unmatched junction bases numbered 14, after V lost 6 bases and J lost 3 bases. Germline loops: CDR1 SGHAT, CDR2 FQDESV (reference sequence). CDR3 nucleotide sequence: TGTGCCAGCAGACCGGGACTAGCCTTTACCCCTGACACCGGGGAGCTGTTTTTT. As protein: CASRPGLAFTPDTGELFF.

This clonotype was seen ten or more times. V is TRBV7-8 and J is TRBJ2-1; the D gene is possibly TRBD1 (6 bases). This CDR3 comprises 14 residues. CDR1 is SGHVS, CDR2 FQNEAQ, per germline. Trimming removed 2 bases from V and 4 bases from J, with 9 bases in between. In nucleotides, the CDR3 is TGTGCCAGCAGCTTACATCAGGGGTACAATGAGCAGTTCTTC. It encodes CASSLHQGYNEQFF.

V usage is TRBV7-9 and J usage is TRBJ1-5, with D uncertain. V was shortened by 1 base and J by 2 bases, with 9 bases between the two germline ends. This CDR3 spans 15 amino acids. Germline assignment: CDR1 SEHNR and CDR2 FQNEAQ (reference sequence). In DNA form, the CDR3 reads TGTGCCAGCAGCTTAGAAGGGCAGGGCAATCAGCCCCAGCATTTT. This sequence encodes CASSLEGQGNQPQHF. Based on the CDR3 plus reference TRBV7-9 and TRBJ1-5, the full variable domain is DTGVSQNPRHKITKRGQNVTFRCDPISEHNRLYWYRQTLGQGPEFLTYFQNEAQLEKSRLLSDRFSAERPKGSFSTLEIQRTEQGDSAMYLCASSLEGQGNQPQHFGDGTRLSIL.

This clonotype showed up just a few times. The chain links TRBV30 to TRBJ1-5; D possibly corresponds to TRBD1 (5 bases). CDR3 length: 14 residues. Germline CDR1 is GTSNPN and CDR2 is SVGIG (reference sequence). Trimming left V 5 bases short and J 0 bases short, with 11 bases between. The CDR3 loop reads CAWGGVYSNQPQHF. The DNA for the CDR3 is TGTGCCTGGGGGGGAGTCTATAGCAATCAGCCCCAGCATTTT.

This chain joins TRBV24-1 and TRBJ1-5, with a tentative D call TRBD1 (5 bases). Trimming removed 3 bases from V and 2 bases from J, with 7 bases in between. Looked up from germline, CDR1 is KGHDR and CDR2 is SFDVKD. This CDR3 region has 14 residues. The DNA of the CDR3 is TGTGCCACCAGTGATCGACAGCGCAATCAGCCCCAGCATTTT. It specifies CATSDRQRNQPQHF.

In this sample, this clonotype turned up a few times. This chain joins TRBV11-2 and TRBJ2-1; 7 nucleotides line up with TRBD2. This CDR3 region has 16 residues. Germline CDR1 SGHAT, CDR2 FQNNGV. V lost 5 bases and J lost 4; bases outside the gene matches: 11. The CDR3 reads CASSLRGSGTYNEQFF. The CDR3 DNA reads TGTGCCAGCAGCCTCCGGGGGAGCGGGACTTACAATGAGCAGTTCTTC.

This clonotype has more than one count but fewer than ten. The chain employs TRBV5-1 and TRBJ2-1; TRBD2 matches at 7 bases. The length of the CDR3 is 15 residues. CDR1 and CDR2 from the germline V gene are SGHRS and YFSETQ. V shed 1 base and J 7 bases; nucleotides not matched to a gene: 8. The CDR3 is CASSLYSGPGNEQFF. CDR3 bases: TGCGCCAGCAGCTTGTATAGCGGGCCGGGGAATGAGCAGTTCTTC.

This clonotype has a handful of counts. The chain recombines TRBV20-1 with TRBJ2-7, with TRBD2 as a possible D gene (5 bases). Germline CDR1 and CDR2: DFQATT and SNEGSKA (reference sequence). The CDR3 has 14 residues. Trimming removed 2 bases from V and 0 bases from J, with 11 bases in between. CDR3 sequence reads: CSARLTGDSYEQYF. The CDR3 nucleotides read TGCAGTGCTAGATTGACCGGGGACTCCTACGAGCAGTACTTC.

The table lists this clonotype with a few counts. The chain carries TRBV12-3 or TRBV12-4 and TRBJ2-1, with a tentative D call TRBD2 (5 bases). V gave up 3 bases and J gave up 1 base, with 28 bases separating them. There are 21 residues in the CDR3. CDR3 in amino acids: CASSFPLRRVKPRGSYNEQFF. In nucleotides, the CDR3 is TGTGCCAGCAGTTTTCCACTACGGCGGGTAAAGCCCCGGGGATCCTACAATGAGCAGTTCTTC.